This entry features one T cell receptor beta chain sequence. Its antigen remains unidentified. The study amplified TCR beta CDR3 regions using RNA transcripts. First-round RT-PCR relied on HTBI primers, and a second-round multiplex PCR came next. TCRdb itself ran the multiplex PCR reads through MiXCR, one entry per CDR3 protein. The profile shows hundreds of thousands of distinct CDR3 sequences, roughly 21% of them singletons. Clinical symptoms, serum thyroxine, TRAb, thyroid ultrasound and orbital computed tomography were relied on for diagnosis. Fresh peripheral blood, 8.5 to 10 ml, was the PBMC source. This sample was included in a study of Graves' ophthalmopathy and Graves' hyperthyroidism. Study observations and caveats: Cross-validated, the 13-signature model showed 87.88%/81.08% sensitivity/specificity, and 80%/75% in the test set.

The CDR3 has 14 amino acids. With 7 bases removed from V and 1 base from J, the gap between germline ends came to 13 bases. In germline, CDR1 is MNHNS, CDR2 SASEGT. The receptor was derived from a woman aged 18-35 years with stable Graves' hyperthyroidism. The genes are TRBV6-1 and TRBJ1-1; D is unclear. What was sequenced was peripheral blood. The CDR3 is CASTLDGPNTEAFF. The DNA of the CDR3 is TGTGCCAGCACCTTGGACGGTCCGAACACTGAAGCTTTCTTT.